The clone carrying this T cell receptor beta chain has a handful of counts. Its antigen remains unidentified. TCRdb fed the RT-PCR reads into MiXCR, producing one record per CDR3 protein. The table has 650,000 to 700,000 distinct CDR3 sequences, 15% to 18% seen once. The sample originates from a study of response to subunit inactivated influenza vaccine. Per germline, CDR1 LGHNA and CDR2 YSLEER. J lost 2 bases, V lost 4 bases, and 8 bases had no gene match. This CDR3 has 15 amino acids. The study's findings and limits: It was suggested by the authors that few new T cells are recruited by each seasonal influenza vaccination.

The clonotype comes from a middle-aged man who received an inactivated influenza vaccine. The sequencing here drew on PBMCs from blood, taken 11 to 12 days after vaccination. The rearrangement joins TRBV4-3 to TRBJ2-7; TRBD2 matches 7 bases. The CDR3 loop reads CASSLGMAGAYEQYF. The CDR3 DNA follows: TGCGCCAGCAGCCTGGGTATGGCGGGGGCCTACGAGCAGTACTTC.